These 18 T cell receptor beta chains were all obtained from the same sample, sequenced in a study of blood T cell repertoires in COVID-19. TCRdb's table, derived via immunoSEQ multiplex PCR, lists solely in-frame clones and lacks some. The sample yields around 200,000 clones, less than 90% seen once. The sequenced sample consisted of peripheral blood. The receptors stem from a woman aged 45 to 65 with acute or convalescent COVID-19.

This chain joins TRBV7-2 and TRBJ1-5; no clear D. The CDR3 length is 16 residues. Trimming removed 1 base from V and 1 base from J, with 11 bases in between. The germline V gene encodes CDR1 SGHTA and CDR2 FQGNSA. The CDR3, as DNA: TGTGCCAGCAGCTTAGGAAGTGGGAGGAGCAATCAGCCCCAGCATTTT. Its translation is CASSLGSGRSNQPQHF.

V is TRBV25-1 and J is TRBJ1-6; D gene ambiguous. Germline CDR1 reads MGHDK; CDR2 reads SYGVNS. The CDR3 spans 14 residues. V shed 6 bases and J shed 5 bases, with 11 bases lying between them. CDR3 protein: CASRADWDNSPLHF. The CDR3 coding sequence is TGTGCCAGCAGAGCGGACTGGGATAATTCACCCCTCCACTTT.

The chain joins TRBV6-6 to TRBJ1-4; 11 bases fit TRBD1. The CDR3 runs to 13 residues. Germline V lookup: CDR1 MNHNY, CDR2 SVGAGI (reference sequence). The V and J ends lost 8 bases and 8 bases, in that order; junction bases with no gene match: 4. The CDR3 nucleotides are TGTGCCAGCCGGACAGGGGGCGGCGAAAAACTGTTTTTT. It encodes CASRTGGGEKLFF.

This clone was recorded a few times. This sequence joins TRBV25-1 and TRBJ2-2, with 14 bases fitting TRBD2. V shed 4 bases, J shed 3 bases, and the junction held 7 bases outside the gene matches. Germline V gene sequence: CDR1 MGHDK, CDR2 SYGVNS. This CDR3 is built from 18 residues. The CDR3 DNA follows: TGTGCCAGCAGTGTCTTCCCGGGACTAGCGGGAGACACCGGGGAGCTGTTTTTT. Protein product: CASSVFPGLAGDTGELFF.

The chain has TRBV27 and TRBJ2-1; no reliable D call. Trimming pared 6 bases from V and 4 bases from J, leaving 7 bases between. Germline V gene sequence: CDR1 MNHEY, CDR2 SMNVEV (reference sequence). The CDR3 spans 12 residues. CDR3 nucleotides: TGTGCCAGCAGACAACCGTACAATGAGCAGTTCTTC. Its translation is CASRQPYNEQFF.

The chain links TRBV27 to TRBJ2-3; D gene ambiguous. The CDR3 runs to 14 residues. CDR1 and CDR2 (germline): MNHEY, SMNVEV (reference sequence). V was cut by 1 base and J by 3 bases, with 8 bases left in between. CDR3 region: CASSLYYGTDTQYF. The CDR3 coding sequence is TGTGCCAGCAGTTTATATTACGGGACAGATACGCAGTATTTT.

CDR3 bases: TGTGCCAGCTCACCACCCGGGGGGGGCACAGATACGCAGTATTTT. It codes for CASSPPGGGTDTQYF. V gene TRBV18 combines with J gene TRBJ2-3; TRBD2 matches at 8 bases. Losses at the gene ends were 0 bases for V and 1 base for J; bases not matched to a gene: 0. CDR1 is KGHSH, CDR2 LQKENI, per germline. CDR3 length: 15 residues.

This clone was seen a single time. This rearrangement joins TRBV9 to TRBJ2-5, with a tentative D call TRBD2 (6 bases). This CDR3 contains 14 residues. CDR1 is SGDLS, CDR2 YYNGEE, per germline. V was cut by 0 bases and J by 4 bases, with 10 bases left in between. CDR3 nucleotides: TGTGCCAGCAGCGTAGCACTAGCTCGAGAGACCCAGTACTTC. It is translated as CASSVALARETQYF.

The chain couples TRBV27 to TRBJ1-1, with 7 bases aligning to TRBD1. J gave up 0 bases and V 3 bases, and 1 base lay outside the gene matches. This CDR3 spans 14 amino acids. Per germline, CDR1 MNHEY and CDR2 SMNVEV (reference sequence). The CDR3 region is CASSFRGMNTEAFF. CDR3 bases: TGTGCCAGCAGTTTCAGGGGGATGAACACTGAAGCTTTCTTT.

The J gene is TRBJ1-5, the V gene TRBV27, with D uncertain. V was cut by 5 bases and J by 5 bases, with 22 bases left in between. There are 17 residues in the CDR3. Germline CDR1 MNHEY, CDR2 SMNVEV (reference sequence). CDR3 residues: CASSPGPSPVRHQPQHF. The DNA of the CDR3 is TGTGCCAGCAGTCCTGGGCCCTCTCCGGTCCGACATCAGCCCCAGCATTTT.

This chain connects TRBV15 to TRBJ1-5; a weak D match, TRBD1 (6 bases). The V end lost 0 bases, the J end lost 6 bases, and 21 bases lay between the germline ends. The CDR3 length is 18 residues. In germline, CDR1 is LNHNV, CDR2 YYDKDF (reference sequence). CDR3 in DNA: TGTGCCACCAGCAGAGATCAGGGGTCCGGGGCGGCGGGTCAGCCCCAGCATTTT. This codes for CATSRDQGSGAAGQPQHF.

The chain carries TRBV10-2 and TRBJ2-7, with 8 bases that match TRBD2. V trimming: 5 bases; J trimming: 9 bases; junction bases outside the gene matches: 18. There are 16 residues in the CDR3. The germline V gene has CDR1 WSHSY and CDR2 SAAADI. CDR3 in DNA: TGCGCCAGCAGTCCCCCGGTAGCGGGACTCCCGGTGGTGCAGTACTTC. It translates to CASSPPVAGLPVVQYF.

The chain combines TRBV2 with TRBJ2-5, with D perhaps matching TRBD2 (5 bases). The CDR3 runs 12 residues. V lost 7 bases, J lost 5 bases, and 11 bases lay in between. The germline gives CDR1 SNHLY, CDR2 FYNNEI. The CDR3 region has the DNA TGTGCCAGCAATAGCGTATTGGAGACCCAGTACTTC. Translated, it gives CASNSVLETQYF.

The J gene is TRBJ2-7, the V gene TRBV30, with D perhaps TRBD1 (6 bases). The germline V gene encodes CDR1 GTSNPN and CDR2 SVGIG (reference sequence). Trimming removed 2 bases at V and 8 bases at J, with 16 bases between. This CDR3 contains 13 residues. For the CDR3, the DNA is TGTGCCTGGAGTTTTAGCCGGGACATCCAGCAGTACTTC. Its protein is CAWSFSRDIQQYF.

The sample holds a few counts of this clone. The chain is built from TRBV6-5 and TRBJ1-5; 7 bases are a match to TRBD1. V was pared by 6 bases and J by 5 bases, with 10 bases of the junction left unmatched. CDR1 and CDR2 (germline): MNHEY, SVGAGI. This CDR3 has 15 residues. The CDR3 nucleotides are TGTGCCAGCAGGGGGACAGTATCGCGAGATCAGCCCCAGCATTTT. It is translated as CASRGTVSRDQPQHF.

J is TRBJ1-1 and V is TRBV27, with TRBD1 matching over 10 bases. CDR1 is MNHEY, CDR2 SMNVEV, per germline (reference sequence). Losses at the gene ends were 3 bases for V and 5 bases for J; bases not matched to a gene: 3. There are 14 residues in the CDR3. CDR3 residues: CASSLGQGKTEAFF. DNA of the CDR3: TGTGCCAGCAGTTTGGGACAGGGGAAAACTGAAGCTTTCTTT.

The chain couples TRBV27 to TRBJ2-1, with 14 bases fitting TRBD2. Losses at the gene ends were 5 bases for V and 11 bases for J; bases not matched to a gene: 8. The CDR3 runs to 15 residues. Germline-derived CDR1 and CDR2 are MNHEY and SMNVEV (reference sequence). CDR3 DNA: TGTGCCAGCAGTACCGGGACTAGCGGGGGTTTCAAGCAGTTCTTC. It codes for CASSTGTSGGFKQFF.

About this clone itself: The same CDR3 is also encoded by other DNA sequences in this sample. The chain combines TRBV18 with TRBJ1-3, with 7 bases matching TRBD1. The V segment lost 3 bases and the J segment 0 bases; nucleotides outside the gene matches: 2. CDR1 is KGHSH, CDR2 LQKENI, per germline. The CDR3 spans 15 residues. The CDR3 sequence is CASSPQGDSGNTIYF. In DNA form, the CDR3 reads TGTGCCAGCTCACCTCAGGGGGACTCTGGAAACACCATATATTTT.